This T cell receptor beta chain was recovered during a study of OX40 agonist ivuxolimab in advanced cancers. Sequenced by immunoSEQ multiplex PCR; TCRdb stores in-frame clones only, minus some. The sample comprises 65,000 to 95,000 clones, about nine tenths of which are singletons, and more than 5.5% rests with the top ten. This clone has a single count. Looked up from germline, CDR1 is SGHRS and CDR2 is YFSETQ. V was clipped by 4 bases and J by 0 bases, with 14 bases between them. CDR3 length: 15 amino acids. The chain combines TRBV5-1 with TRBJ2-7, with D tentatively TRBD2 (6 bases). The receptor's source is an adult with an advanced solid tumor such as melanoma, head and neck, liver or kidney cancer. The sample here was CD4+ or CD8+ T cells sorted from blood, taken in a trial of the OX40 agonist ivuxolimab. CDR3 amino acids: CASSALGGSSYEQYF. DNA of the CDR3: TGCGCCAGCAGCGCCCTCGGGGGAAGCTCCTACGAGCAGTACTTC.